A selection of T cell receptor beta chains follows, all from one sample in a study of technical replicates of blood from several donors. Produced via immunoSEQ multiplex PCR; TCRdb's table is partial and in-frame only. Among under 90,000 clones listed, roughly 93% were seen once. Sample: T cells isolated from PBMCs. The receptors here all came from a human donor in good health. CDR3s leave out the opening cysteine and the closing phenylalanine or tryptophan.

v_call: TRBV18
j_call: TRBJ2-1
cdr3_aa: ASSRATGAYNEQF

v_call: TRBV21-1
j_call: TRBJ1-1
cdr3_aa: ASSQQGQGSEAF

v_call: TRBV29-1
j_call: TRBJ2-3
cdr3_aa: SVGTGISTDTQY

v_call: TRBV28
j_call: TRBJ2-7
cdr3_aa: ASSFSVQGGYEQY

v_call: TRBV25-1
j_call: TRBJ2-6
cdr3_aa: ASSEDRGGSGANVLT

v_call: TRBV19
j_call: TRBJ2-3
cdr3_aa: ASSIMTGSTDTQY

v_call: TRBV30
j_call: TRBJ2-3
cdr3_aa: AWSVVEGETDTQY

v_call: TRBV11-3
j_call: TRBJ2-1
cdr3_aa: ASSLGHSSYNEQF

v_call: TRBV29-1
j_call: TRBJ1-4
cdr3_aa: SVSSFGGDEKLF

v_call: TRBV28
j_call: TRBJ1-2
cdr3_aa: ASSFPGAYGYT

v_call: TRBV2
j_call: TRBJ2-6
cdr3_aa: ASSIREQSSGANVLT

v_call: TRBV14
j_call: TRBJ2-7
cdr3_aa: ASSQGTGSGYEQY

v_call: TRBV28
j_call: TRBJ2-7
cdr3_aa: ASSFQNYEQY

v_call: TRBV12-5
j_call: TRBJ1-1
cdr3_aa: ASGLVLTGAQNTEAF

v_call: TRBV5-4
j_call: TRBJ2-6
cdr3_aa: ASSFFTPRANVLT

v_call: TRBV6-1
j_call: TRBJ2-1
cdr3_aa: ASSEQTSGSYNEQF

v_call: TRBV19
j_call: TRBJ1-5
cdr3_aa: ASSRAGNQPQH

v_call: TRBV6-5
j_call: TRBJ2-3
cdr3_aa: ASRLHPGADTQY

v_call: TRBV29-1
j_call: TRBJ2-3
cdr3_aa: SLGEGADTQY

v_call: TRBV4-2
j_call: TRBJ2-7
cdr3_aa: ASSQDGLAGGAY

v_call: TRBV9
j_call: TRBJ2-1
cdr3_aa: ASSVSGGPYNEQF

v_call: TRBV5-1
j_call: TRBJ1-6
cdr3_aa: ASSPNVDSIYNSPLH

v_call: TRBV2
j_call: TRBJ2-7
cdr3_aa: ASIGVGQAYEQY

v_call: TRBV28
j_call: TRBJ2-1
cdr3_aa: ASSLSVQGGYNEQF

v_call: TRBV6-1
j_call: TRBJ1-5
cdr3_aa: ASSVRHRGRNNQPQH

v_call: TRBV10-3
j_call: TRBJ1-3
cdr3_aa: AISAGGGTGNTIY

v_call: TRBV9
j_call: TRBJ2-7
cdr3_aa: ASSARQGFLDEQY

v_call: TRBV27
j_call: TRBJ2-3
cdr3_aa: ASSFYAGSTDTQY

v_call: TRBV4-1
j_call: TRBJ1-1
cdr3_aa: ASLPAGGLTEAF

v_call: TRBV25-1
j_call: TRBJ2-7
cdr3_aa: ASSESRFAADEQY

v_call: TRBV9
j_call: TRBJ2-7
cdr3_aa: ASSQKGGPLYEQY

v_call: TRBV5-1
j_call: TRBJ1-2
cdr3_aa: ASSLWGLQVGYGYT

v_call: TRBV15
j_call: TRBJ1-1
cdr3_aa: ATSKNRGRHTEAF

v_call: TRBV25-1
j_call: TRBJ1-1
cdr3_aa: ASSLFEGHTEAF

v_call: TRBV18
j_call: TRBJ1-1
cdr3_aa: ASSPTDNEAF

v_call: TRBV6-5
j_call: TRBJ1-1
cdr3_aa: ASSYRGDTEAF

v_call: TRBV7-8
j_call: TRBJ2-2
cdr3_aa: ASSLQRLAGGTDTGELF

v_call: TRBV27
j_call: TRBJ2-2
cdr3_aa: ASSSGPGGHTGELF

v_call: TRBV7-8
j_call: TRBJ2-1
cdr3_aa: ASSSYPGTFVGNEQF

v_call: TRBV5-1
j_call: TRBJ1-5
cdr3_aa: ASSLGTGIYSNQPQH

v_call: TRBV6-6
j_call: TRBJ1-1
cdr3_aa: ASSLVAPMNTEAF

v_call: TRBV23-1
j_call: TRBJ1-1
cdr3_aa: ARRNGTVINGVNTEAF

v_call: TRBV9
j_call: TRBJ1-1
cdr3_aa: ASSVTGGALNTEAF

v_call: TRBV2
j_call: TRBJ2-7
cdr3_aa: ASREGLAYEQY

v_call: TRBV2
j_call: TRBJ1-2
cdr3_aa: ASSEGAQGYT

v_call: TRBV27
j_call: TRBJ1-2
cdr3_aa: ASSLFSSYGYT